This is a list of T cell receptor beta chains from one sample in a study of blood T cells in healthy people across ages. Each CDR3 protein is one row after TCRdb ran MiXCR on the 5' RACE reads. The data hold approximately 780,000 distinct CDR3 sequences, with about a quarter observed a single time. The data also belong to a second study, concerning T cells of mothers and their children.

Sample: blood. These receptors came from a boy younger than 18 in good health. The CDR3 runs from the conserved cysteine through the conserved F or W.

CDR3: CSAYSGGFAYEQYF; V: TRBV20-1; J: .
CDR3: CASSPYSGTVNEKLFF; V: TRBV5-1; J: TRBJ1-4
CDR3: CASSLAGTPGLAFF; V: TRBV5-1; J: TRBJ1-1
CDR3: CSATPGGGQPQHF; V: TRBV20-1; J: TRBJ1-5
CDR3: CSAKQGRSNYGYTF; V: TRBV29-1; J: TRBJ1-2
CDR3: CASSPRTGGFWAKNIQYF; V: TRBV7-8; J: TRBJ2-4
CDR3: CASSPRGSGANVLTF; V: TRBV6-2/TRBV6-3; J: TRBJ2-6
CDR3: CASGLPSTVDEQYF; V: TRBV12-5; J: TRBJ2-7
CDR3: CASTRQGLSSYNEQFF; V: TRBV12-3/TRBV12-4; J: TRBJ2-1
CDR3: CASSLTQLSGANVLTF; V: TRBV6-1; J: TRBJ2-6
CDR3: CATSTGQDGNTIYF; V: TRBV15; J: TRBJ1-3
CDR3: CATSRRIQGSLHGYTF; V: TRBV15; J: TRBJ1-2
CDR3: CASSPGTGAGLDTIYF; V: TRBV12-3/TRBV12-4; J: TRBJ1-3
CDR3: CAGEGLVAEAFF; V: TRBV7-9; J: TRBJ1-1
CDR3: CSVRTGNEKLFF; V: TRBV29-1; J: TRBJ1-4
CDR3: CSARTGAGSVFGEAFF; V: TRBV20-1; J: TRBJ1-1
CDR3: CASSPWTVSGEQYF; V: TRBV12-3/TRBV12-4; J: TRBJ2-7
CDR3: CASSLDPQGGYGYTF; V: TRBV7-8; J: TRBJ1-2
CDR3: CASSLQSGGGDTQHF; V: TRBV11-3; J: .
CDR3: CSARIFRTDTQYF; V: TRBV20-1; J: TRBJ2-3
CDR3: CASSPNRDGYTF; V: TRBV18; J: TRBJ1-2
CDR3: CSARDDGVGDEQYF; V: TRBV20-1; J: TRBJ2-7
CDR3: CASSLGQVEANTEAFF; V: TRBV12-3/TRBV12-4; J: TRBJ1-1
CDR3: CASSGTGWDSYEQYF; V: TRBV6-1; J: TRBJ2-7
CDR3: CASSQGLLETQYF; V: TRBV4-1; J: TRBJ2-5
CDR3: CASRVDRGRANEQFF; V: TRBV7-2; J: TRBJ2-1
CDR3: CASTGQRLETQYF; V: TRBV6-5; J: TRBJ2-5
CDR3: CASSSPGTGLLSYTF; V: TRBV5-1; J: TRBJ1-2
CDR3: CSVERTSGGWYEQYF; V: TRBV29-1; J: TRBJ2-7
CDR3: CASSLEPWIWTGELFF; V: TRBV7-9; J: TRBJ2-2
CDR3: CASSSASPRAFF; V: TRBV11-2; J: TRBJ1-1
CDR3: CSVEGQGNNEQFF; V: TRBV29-1; J: TRBJ2-1
CDR3: CASSYSGRGYEQYF; V: TRBV6-5; J: TRBJ2-7
CDR3: CAISGGGTEQYF; V: TRBV10-3; J: TRBJ2-7
CDR3: CSARVVGVADTQYF; V: TRBV20-1; J: TRBJ2-3
CDR3: CASSLAETSGTDTQYF; V: TRBV5-1; J: TRBJ2-3
CDR3: CASSRQGLAKNIQYF; V: TRBV5-6; J: TRBJ2-4
CDR3: CASSPDAARYGYTF; V: TRBV5-1; J: TRBJ1-2
CDR3: CATSDLAGDGSETQYF; V: TRBV24-1; J: TRBJ2-5
CDR3: CASSQETGANVLTF; V: TRBV3-1; J: TRBJ2-6
CDR3: CASSEQNLGYGKLFF; V: TRBV6-1; J: TRBJ1-4
CDR3: CASSQLLGYRWTPLHF; V: TRBV4-2; J: TRBJ1-6
CDR3: CASSEHNEQFF; V: TRBV6-5; J: TRBJ2-1
CDR3: CASSLTTGSADTQYF; V: TRBV27; J: TRBJ2-3
CDR3: CASSTRRTDTQYF; V: TRBV6-5; J: TRBJ2-3
CDR3: CSARDPRISYEQYF; V: TRBV20-1; J: TRBJ2-7
CDR3: CSTRRGNSNEKLFF; V: TRBV29-1; J: TRBJ1-4
CDR3: CASSPSGGAGNTIYF; V: TRBV7-9; J: TRBJ1-3
CDR3: CASSLGDAFPNEQFF; V: TRBV12-3/TRBV12-4; J: .
CDR3: CASSQGDSGLETQYF; V: TRBV3-1; J: TRBJ2-5
CDR3: CASTRAGAYNEQFF; V: TRBV7-2; J: TRBJ2-1